This T cell receptor (beta chain) was sequenced for a study of shared clonotypes between healthy human individuals. Unsorted samples drew genomic DNA from 70 million to 95 million PBMCs. This CDR3 is 11 amino acids long. The germline CDR1 and CDR2 sequences are SQVTM and ANQGSEA. Trimming took off 7 bases at V and 3 bases at J, with 7 bases between the two ends. Per the study methods: Filtering was not the same, since immunoSEQ gave junction-only sequences without quality scores. Clones were read by immunoSEQ multiplex PCR, and TCRdb kept only the in-frame ones, dropping some. V and J calls plus clone size are reproduced from that table; the DNA served to infer D and trimming. Here the sample spans about 490,000 clones, roughly 80% being singletons.

This TCR derives from a woman aged 40 to 50 in good health. Some clones in this sample may be carry-over from other donors' samples. The material sequenced was PBMCs. The chain combines TRBV29-1 with TRBJ1-3, with D unresolved. DNA for the CDR3: TGCAGCGCCAGGCTTGGAAACACCATATATTTT. This sequence encodes CSARLGNTIYF.